Given below is one TCR beta chain in context. TCRdb's table, derived via immunoSEQ multiplex PCR, lists solely in-frame clones and lacks some. The profile shows just over 20,000 clones, under 95% of them singletons. The data are from a study of T cells in narcolepsy. The CDR3 has 15 residues. CDR1 is SGHRS, CDR2 YFSETQ, per germline. V gave up 0 bases and J gave up 0 bases, with 9 bases separating them. The TCR originated in a human donor with narcolepsy. J is TRBJ1-1 and V is TRBV5-1; D not resolved. The source material was CD45RA- memory CD4+ T cells from PBMCs. The DNA of the CDR3 is TGCGCCAGCAGCTTGGGGGCTCCTATGAACACTGAAGCTTTCTTT. Its protein product is CASSLGAPMNTEAFF.